This record concerns one TCR beta chain sequence. Its antigen is as yet unknown. Profiled with immunoSEQ multiplex PCR; TCRdb holds only in-frame clones, not every one. The sample consists of some 79,000 clones, around 74% of them appearing once. The data are from a study of vaccination effects on CD4 cells after COVID-19. About the study: Either the mRNA-1273 or the BNT162b2 vaccine was given to participants as two doses.

ViraFEST assay sequencing came after antigen-specific CD4+ T cells were expanded with viral peptide pools. Investigators separated out CD4+ T cells once 10 days of culture had passed. Prior SARS-CoV-2 infection was absent in the vaccine recipients, as shown by negative nucleocapsid antibodies. The culture medium for roughly 1.9 million PBMC per well included roughly 9.2 IU/ml IL-2 and around 9.8 ug/ml peptides. Trimming stripped 0 bases from V and 5 bases from J, with 11 bases between. Germline assignment: CDR1 SGDLS and CDR2 YYNGEE. The CDR3 runs to 14 residues. This TCR was recovered from a human donor who received a COVID-19 vaccine. V gene TRBV9 combines with J gene TRBJ2-5; D is undetermined. The material sequenced was CD4+ T cells from PBMCs cultured with HCoV-229E spike peptides, taken before COVID-19 vaccination. CDR3 region: CASSVAPARETQYF. The CDR3 DNA follows: TGTGCCAGCAGCGTAGCTCCGGCGAGGGAGACCCAGTACTTC. The complete variable domain, with remaining parts taken from reference TRBV9 and TRBJ2-5, reads DSGVTQTPKHLITATGQRVTLRCSPRSGDLSVYWYQQSLDQGLQFLIQYYNGEERAKGNILERFSAQQFPDLHSELNLSSLELGDSALYFCASSVAPARETQYFGPGTRLLVL.